Below are 27 T cell receptor beta chains sequenced from a single sample in a study of T cells in Graves' hyperthyroidism and ophthalmopathy. Template material for amplifying TCR beta CDR3 regions consisted of RNA transcripts. First-round RT-PCR with HTBI primers amplified the TCR CDR3 region. TCRdb called the multiplex PCR reads again in MiXCR, with one record for every CDR3 protein. Of under 750,000 distinct CDR3 sequences listed, roughly a sixth were seen once; the top ten hold around 17%. Sequences were obtained from blood. The receptors stem from a woman aged 45-65 years with Graves' hyperthyroidism that later progressed to Graves' ophthalmopathy.

The chain couples TRBV4-2 to TRBJ2-5; 8 bases are shared with TRBD2. The CDR3 runs to 17 residues. Germline values: CDR1 LGHNA, CDR2 YNFKEQ. V trimming: 1 base; J trimming: 0 bases; junction bases outside the gene matches: 7. Here the CDR3 reads CASSQVGRGGYQETQYF. CDR3 bases: TGTGCCAGCAGCCAAGTCGGCCGGGGGGGTTACCAAGAGACCCAGTACTTC.

This clonotype was observed a few times. V and J are TRBV6-5 and TRBJ2-3; possible D gene TRBD1, 5 bases. V lost 0 bases, J lost 6 bases, and 13 bases lay in between. This CDR3 contains 15 residues. CDR1 and CDR2 from the germline V gene are MNHEY and SVGAGI. The chain's CDR3 is CASSYSRQGGDTQYF. The CDR3 DNA sequence: TGTGCCAGCAGTTACTCACGGCAGGGTGGGGATACGCAGTATTTT.

This clonotype was seen more than once but under ten times. The chain recombines TRBV29-1 with TRBJ2-5; TRBD2 aligns across 7 bases. J gave up 4 bases and V 2 bases, and 7 bases lay outside the gene matches. CDR1 is SQVTM and CDR2 is ANQGSEA in the germline V gene. The CDR3 runs to 14 residues. CDR3 sequence: CSVERGGGGETQYF. The CDR3 region has the DNA TGCAGCGTTGAACGAGGCGGGGGAGGAGAGACCCAGTACTTC.

This clonotype was counted between two and nine times. The CDR3 loop reads CASSVKQGNTEAFF. DNA for the CDR3: TGTGCCAGCAGTGTAAAACAGGGGAACACTGAAGCTTTCTTT. This rearrangement joins TRBV25-1 to TRBJ1-1; TRBD1 is a possible D gene (6 bases). The CDR3 is 14 amino acids. Trimming shortened V by 4 bases and J by 1 base, and 10 bases separated the two germline ends. Germline V gene lookup returns CDR1 MGHDK and CDR2 SYGVNS.

The V call is TRBV3-1, the J call TRBJ2-5, with D possibly TRBD2 on 5 matching bases. V dropped 1 base and J dropped 5 bases, with 11 bases sitting between them. Germline assignment: CDR1 LGHDT and CDR2 YNNKEL (reference sequence). CDR3 size: 14 residues. The CDR3 is CASSQGGLSETQYF. The CDR3 DNA is TGTGCCAGCAGCCAAGGCGGACTTTCTGAGACCCAGTACTTC.

This clonotype was seen ten or more times. The chain employs TRBV30 and TRBJ2-7; no firm D call. CDR3 length equals 15 residues. The germline V gene has CDR1 GTSNPN and CDR2 SVGIG (reference sequence). The V end lost 1 base, the J end lost 0 bases, and 13 bases lay between the germline ends. The CDR3 nucleotides read TGTGCCTGGAGTGCTGAGACGAGGAGCTCCTACGAGCAGTACTTC. Translating gives CAWSAETRSSYEQYF.

This clonotype appeared a few times. The V and J genes are TRBV6-5 and TRBJ2-7; no clear D. V gave up 0 bases and J gave up 2 bases, with 8 bases separating them. This CDR3 has 14 residues. Germline V lookup: CDR1 MNHEY, CDR2 SVGAGI. CDR3 nucleotides: TGTGCCAGCAGTTACTCGTTACAGCCCTACGAGCAGTACTTC. This encodes CASSYSLQPYEQYF.

This clonotype was seen ten or more times. The J gene is TRBJ1-2, the V gene TRBV10-3; D might be TRBD1 (6 bases). Germline CDR1 is ENHRY and CDR2 is SYGVKD. This CDR3 region has 16 residues. With 3 bases removed from V and 8 bases from J, the gap between germline ends came to 22 bases. The DNA for the CDR3 is TGTGCCATCAGTGACCCGACAGGTCCGTTCGGGCAAGGCTACACCTTC. It translates to CAISDPTGPFGQGYTF.

There are many counts of this clonotype. The V and J genes are TRBV12-3 or TRBV12-4 and TRBJ1-2; no clear D gene. There are 15 residues in the CDR3. Between the trimmed V and J ends, which lost 4 bases and 1 base, there was a span of 13 bases. The CDR3 spells CASSSDLYYNYGYTF. The CDR3 DNA reads as TGTGCCAGCAGTTCGGACCTTTATTATAACTATGGCTACACCTTC.

The sample holds a few counts of this clonotype. The chain employs TRBV12-3 or TRBV12-4 and TRBJ2-3; tentatively, D is TRBD2 (6 bases). Deletions cut 6 bases from V and 5 bases from J, with 18 bases between. The CDR3 sequence is 15 residues long. The CDR3 nucleotides read TGTGCCAGCAGACTATCGACTAGAATTGGAGATACGCAGTATTTT. This sequence encodes CASRLSTRIGDTQYF.

The V call is TRBV20-1, the J call TRBJ2-7; D ambiguous. Germline CDR1 reads DFQATT; CDR2 reads SNEGSKA (reference sequence). The V end lost 7 bases, the J end lost 3 bases, and 16 bases lay between the germline ends. The CDR3 is 13 amino acids. The CDR3 spells CSDSGIPHYEQYF. The DNA for the CDR3 is TGCAGTGATTCGGGTATTCCCCACTACGAGCAGTACTTC.

This clonotype was observed a handful of times. The chain combines TRBV6-2 or TRBV6-3 with TRBJ1-1; possible D gene TRBD1, 5 bases. Germline V gene data show CDR1 as MNHEY and CDR2 as SVGEGT. CDR3 length equals 14 residues. V lost 10 bases to trimming and J lost 5 bases, with 20 bases between them. DNA for the CDR3: TGTGCCACCCAACGAGTCCAGGGAGGGACTGAAGCTTTCTTT. Protein sequence: CATQRVQGGTEAFF.

This clonotype was found a few times. The J gene is TRBJ2-1, the V gene TRBV19; 9 bases fit TRBD2. Trimming removed 1 base from V and 10 bases from J; junction bases left unmatched: 14. The germline gives CDR1 LNHDA, CDR2 SQIVND (reference sequence). The CDR3 length is 17 residues. CDR3 DNA sequence: TGTGCCAGTAGTATAGTGTCTAGCGGGACGTACAATGGGGAGCAGTTCTTC. The encoded protein is CASSIVSSGTYNGEQFF.

This chain uses TRBV5-4 with TRBJ1-4; 8 nucleotides match TRBD1. J lost 6 bases, V lost 4 bases, and 5 bases had no gene match. Germline V gene lookup returns CDR1 SGHNT and CDR2 YYREEE (reference sequence). CDR3 length equals 14 residues. This CDR3 reads CASSVQGGYEKLFF. In DNA, the CDR3 is TGTGCCAGCAGCGTACAGGGGGGGTATGAAAAACTGTTTTTT. Supplemented by reference TRBV5-4 and TRBJ1-4, the full variable domain reads ETGVTQSPTHLIKTRGQQVTLRCSSQSGHNTVSWYQQALGQGPQFIFQYYREEENGRGNFPPRFSGLQFPNYSSELNVNALELDDSALYLCASSVQGGYEKLFFGSGTQLSVL.

This clonotype was detected only a few times. V is TRBV6-1 and J is TRBJ1-1, with D tentatively TRBD1 (5 bases). The CDR3 extends over 14 amino acids. Germline V gene data show CDR1 as MNHNS and CDR2 as SASEGT. V was trimmed by 6 bases and J by 1 base, leaving 12 bases between them. The CDR3 DNA reads TGTGCCAGCAGGGAGGTTGGGGGGAACACTGAAGCTTTCTTT. This gives the protein CASREVGGNTEAFF.

V is TRBV15 and J is TRBJ2-1; the D gene could be TRBD1 or TRBD2 (5 bases each). Germline V gene lookup returns CDR1 LNHNV and CDR2 YYDKDF (reference sequence). With 5 bases removed from V and 9 bases from J, the gap between germline ends came to 20 bases. The CDR3 runs to 15 residues. CDR3 bases: TGTGCCACCAGCCGAGGGGTGATGCTTAGGGGTGAGCAGTTCTTC. Translation gives CATSRGVMLRGEQFF.

This clonotype was seen more than once but under ten times. The chain links TRBV6-1 to TRBJ1-6; D is possibly TRBD1 (6 bases). The CDR3 is 15 amino acids. Germline CDR1 is MNHNS and CDR2 is SASEGT. V lost 8 bases to trimming and J lost 1 base, with 12 bases between them. The CDR3 DNA reads TGTGCCAGCGCCGACGACAGGTCCTATAATTCACCCCTCCACTTT. It is translated as CASADDRSYNSPLHF.

Ten or more counts support this clonotype. The rearrangement joins TRBV5-1 to TRBJ1-1; D might be TRBD1 (6 bases). CDR1 is SGHRS and CDR2 is YFSETQ in the germline V gene. The germline V and J ends were trimmed by 3 bases and 5 bases, with 14 bases remaining between them. This CDR3 has 14 amino acids. CDR3 residues: CASSWRGGRTEAFF. The CDR3 nucleotides are TGCGCCAGCAGCTGGAGGGGGGGGAGAACTGAAGCTTTCTTT.

This clonotype was counted at least ten times. The V and J genes are TRBV6-5 and TRBJ2-7, with D unresolved. Germline V gene lookup returns CDR1 MNHEY and CDR2 SVGAGI. The CDR3 covers 14 residues. V was shortened by 2 bases and J by 3 bases, with 11 bases between the two germline ends. CDR3 bases: TGTGCCAGCAGTTACGAGGACCCAGGCTACGAGCAGTACTTC. Its protein is CASSYEDPGYEQYF.

The V call is TRBV6-2 or TRBV6-3, the J call TRBJ1-6, with D unresolved. This CDR3 contains 10 residues. The germline gives CDR1 MNHEY, CDR2 SVGEGT. V lost 5 bases and J lost 10, with 3 bases in between. DNA of the CDR3: TGTGCCAGCAGTCCCTCACCCCTCCACTTT. This encodes CASSPSPLHF.

With respect to this clonotype: Germline is not matched at one junction end, which may reflect a read error. The rearrangement joins TRBV5-5 to TRBJ2-7; perhaps TRBD2 as D (5 bases). From germline, CDR1 is SGHKS and CDR2 YYEKEE (reference sequence). The CDR3 is 15 residues long. The CDR3 protein is CASRTGVQTRLEQYF. Here the CDR3 DNA reads TGCGCCAGCAGAACCGGGGTCCAGACCCGTCTCGAGCAGTACTTC.

V gene TRBV5-1 combines with J gene TRBJ2-6, with D possibly matching TRBD2 (7 bases). The V gene lost 2 bases and the J gene lost 0 bases, with 15 bases spanning the gap. The germline V gene encodes CDR1 SGHRS and CDR2 YFSETQ. The CDR3 has 18 residues. CDR3 coding DNA: TGCGCCAGCAGCTTCCGGGGGGCTAGGAACTCTGGGGCCAACGTCCTGACTTTC. This translates into CASSFRGARNSGANVLTF.

This clonotype was seen a few times. The V call is TRBV15, the J call TRBJ2-3; the D is unclear. This CDR3 spans 13 amino acids. Trimming removed 4 bases at V and 4 bases at J, with 9 bases between. Germline CDR1 is LNHNV and CDR2 is YYDKDF (reference sequence). CDR3 DNA sequence: TGTGCCACCAGCAAGGAGCTTCCAGATACGCAGTATTTT. Protein: CATSKELPDTQYF.

This clonotype was counted between two and nine times. J is TRBJ2-3 and V is TRBV7-2; a weak D match, TRBD2 (5 bases). Trimming left V 5 bases short and J 7 bases short, with 13 bases between. This CDR3 spans 13 amino acids. The V gene's germline CDR1 is SGHTA and CDR2 FQGNSA. CDR3 sequence: CASSAVRGNTQYF. In DNA form, the CDR3 reads TGTGCCAGCAGCGCCGTCCGGGGAAATACGCAGTATTTT.

This clonotype has a count of ten or more. This rearrangement joins TRBV20-1 to TRBJ2-5, with D perhaps being TRBD1 or TRBD2 (7 bases each). Trimming cost V 5 bases and J 4 bases, with 20 bases left between them. CDR1 and CDR2 (germline): DFQATT, SNEGSKA (reference sequence). The CDR3 is 15 residues long. The CDR3 reads CSAGEGGGGGETQYF. CDR3 DNA: TGCAGTGCTGGGGAAGGAGGGGGCGGGGGAGAGACCCAGTACTTC.

There are many counts of this clonotype. The chain uses TRBV7-8 and TRBJ2-1; 10 bases align to TRBD1. Germline CDR1 is SGHVS and CDR2 is FQNEAQ. This CDR3 is built from 13 residues. Trimming removed 4 bases from V and 7 bases from J; junction bases left unmatched: 1. This chain's CDR3 is CASSWDRGNEQFF. CDR3 sequence (DNA): TGTGCCAGCAGCTGGGACAGGGGTAATGAGCAGTTCTTC.

This clonotype was seen at least ten times. The V call is TRBV7-8, the J call TRBJ2-7; 7 positions match TRBD2. Per germline, CDR1 SGHVS and CDR2 FQNEAQ. The CDR3 runs to 15 residues. V lost 6 bases, J lost 3 bases, and 11 bases stayed unmatched. Here the CDR3 reads CASRPSPSGGYEQYF. The CDR3 DNA is TGTGCCAGCAGGCCCTCGCCTAGCGGAGGCTACGAGCAGTACTTC.